Described below is a single T cell receptor (beta chain) sequence and its context. Germline V gene lookup returns CDR1 MDHEN and CDR2 SYDVKM. The V end was cut by 6 bases, the J end by 0 bases, with 15 bases between. The CDR3 is made up of 15 amino acids. A sample-barcoded 5' primer and a J-beta primer mix were used in a second PCR of roughly 7 to 11 cycles. From the 5' RACE reads, TCRdb called clonotypes with MiXCR, one entry per CDR3 protein. The sample consists of approximately 960,000 distinct CDR3 sequences, almost 30% of them appearing once. The data are from a study of blood T cells in healthy people across ages. The data also belong to a second study, concerning T cells of mothers and their children. From that report: Second-PCR primer M1S introduced sample barcodes and 2-4 random nucleotides.

The source is a woman between 40 and 50 years old in good health. The sequencing input was blood. This chain links TRBV28 with TRBJ2-7; D possibly matches TRBD1 or TRBD2 (5 bases each). The CDR3 sequence is CASSSRDQLSYEQYF. CDR3 bases: TGTGCCAGCAGCAGCAGGGACCAGCTCTCCTACGAGCAGTACTTC. Together with reference TRBV28 and TRBJ2-7, the CDR3 gives the full variable domain: DVKVTQSSRYLVKRTGEKVFLECVQDMDHENMFWYRQDPGLGLRLIYFSYDVKMKEKGDIPEGYSVSREKKERFSLILESASTNQTSMYLCASSSRDQLSYEQYFGPGTRLTVT.